This T cell receptor (beta chain) was captured by sequencing in a study of T cell responses to AZD1222 COVID-19 vaccine. Study conclusions and caveats: Repertoires in all cases were sampled only once the peak T cell response had passed.

Generated by immunoSEQ multiplex PCR, the TCRdb table keeps only in-frame clones and is missing some. This table has about 150,000 clones, about 90% appearing once. Germline-derived CDR1 and CDR2 are SEHNR and FQNEAQ (reference sequence). Trimming left V 4 bases short and J 0 bases short, with 10 bases between. The CDR3 sequence is 15 residues long. This clone showed up just once. Antigen specificity is unknown. The sequence derives from an adult in good health. The chain joins TRBV7-9 to TRBJ1-5; possible D gene TRBD1, 5 bases. The source material was peripheral blood, sampled on day 0 of AZD1222 vaccination. CDR3 protein: CASSSEGRSNQPQHF. CDR3 nucleotide sequence: TGTGCCAGCAGCTCCGAGGGACGTAGCAATCAGCCCCAGCATTTT.